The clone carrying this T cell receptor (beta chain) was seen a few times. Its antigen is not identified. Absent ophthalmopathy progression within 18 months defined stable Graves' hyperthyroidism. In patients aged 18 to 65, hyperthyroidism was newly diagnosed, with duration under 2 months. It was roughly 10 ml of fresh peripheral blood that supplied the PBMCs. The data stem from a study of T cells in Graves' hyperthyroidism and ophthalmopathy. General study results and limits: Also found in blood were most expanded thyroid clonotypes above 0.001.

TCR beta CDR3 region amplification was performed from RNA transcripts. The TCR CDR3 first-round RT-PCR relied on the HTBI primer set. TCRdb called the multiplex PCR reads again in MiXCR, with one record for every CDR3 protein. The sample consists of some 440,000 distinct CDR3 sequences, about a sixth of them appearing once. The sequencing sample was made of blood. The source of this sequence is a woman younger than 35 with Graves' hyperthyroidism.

The CDR3 DNA sequence: TGCAGTGCTAGAGATGACAGTAGGGGCGACGAGACCCAGTACTTC. Amino acids: CSARDDSRGDETQYF. The chain recombines TRBV20-1 with TRBJ2-5; D possibly corresponds to TRBD1 (5 bases). The V end lost 0 bases, the J end lost 5 bases, and 16 bases lay between the germline ends. Germline CDR1 and CDR2: DFQATT and SNEGSKA (reference sequence). CDR3 length: 15 amino acids.